The next 17 T cell receptor beta chains were all read from a single sample in a study of cytomegalovirus exposure and HLA in healthy donors. PCR primers comprised 60 Vbeta and 13 Jbeta primers. Only in-frame clones appear in the TCRdb table, and some are missing; sequencing was by immunoSEQ multiplex PCR. The table shows 160,000 or so clones, with roughly 80% occurring only once. Sample: PBMCs. The receptors come from a man aged 45-65 years in good health and CMV-seropositive.

The gene calls are TRBV9 and TRBJ2-1; 12 bases fit TRBD2. Germline trimming cut 0 bases from V and 10 bases from J; bases unmatched to any gene: 11. Germline V gene lookup returns CDR1 SGDLS and CDR2 YYNGEE. The length of the CDR3 is 17 residues. The chain's CDR3 is CASSVVGASGGAQEQFF. CDR3 sequence (DNA): TGTGCCAGCAGCGTAGTTGGAGCTAGCGGGGGGGCCCAGGAGCAGTTCTTC.

This chain joins TRBV5-1 and TRBJ2-3; TRBD2 aligns across 8 bases. The CDR3 is made up of 16 amino acids. The ends lost 6 bases at V and 4 bases at J; junction bases unmatched: 13. Germline V gene data show CDR1 as SGHRS and CDR2 as YFSETQ. Here the CDR3 reads CASKLAGGEFSDTQYF. CDR3 coding DNA: TGCGCCAGCAAGCTAGCGGGCGGGGAATTCTCAGATACGCAGTATTTT.

The chain uses TRBV28 and TRBJ2-1; D not certain. Deletions cut 6 bases from V and 7 bases from J, with 10 bases between. Looked up from germline, CDR1 is MDHEN and CDR2 is SYDVKM. CDR3 length: 12 amino acids. DNA of the CDR3: TGTGCCAGCAGCCAAACGCTAAATGAGCAGTTCTTC. It translates to CASSQTLNEQFF.

This clone was detected only once. The rearrangement joins TRBV7-8 to TRBJ1-1; no reliable D call. The V and J ends lost 5 bases and 4 bases respectively, with 17 bases between them. The CDR3 covers 15 residues. CDR1 and CDR2 (germline): SGHVS, FQNEAQ. The CDR3 loop is CASSLPDLRGTEAFF. The DNA of the CDR3 is TGTGCCAGCAGCCTACCCGACCTCAGAGGCACTGAAGCTTTCTTT.

V is TRBV6-6 and J is TRBJ2-5; 11 nucleotides match TRBD2. Trimming removed 5 bases from V and 5 bases from J; junction bases left unmatched: 7. CDR1 MNHNY and CDR2 SVGAGI come from the germline V gene (reference sequence). This CDR3 is built from 15 residues. Written as DNA, the CDR3 is TGTGCCAGCAGTATTAGCGGGGGGGCCGGTGAGACCCAGTACTTC. The encoded protein is CASSISGGAGETQYF.

CDR3 coding DNA: TGTGCCAGCAGCTTACCACCTAGGGGATCGACTAATGAAAAACTGTTTTTT. This codes for CASSLPPRGSTNEKLFF. This sequence joins TRBV5-6 and TRBJ1-4; a possible D gene is TRBD1 (5 bases). Germline lookup yields CDR1 SGHDT and CDR2 YYEEEE. The CDR3 extends over 17 amino acids. V was cut by 2 bases and J by 2 bases, with 16 bases left in between.

The rearrangement links TRBV7-3 to TRBJ1-1, with D unresolved. The CDR3 is 13 amino acids. In germline, CDR1 is SGHTA, CDR2 FQGTGA. Trimming took off 4 bases at V and 5 bases at J, with 11 bases between the two ends. CDR3 protein: CASSSLEGTEAFF. The CDR3 coding sequence is TGTGCCAGCAGCTCACTAGAGGGAACTGAAGCTTTCTTT.

The V call is TRBV28, the J call TRBJ2-5; weak D call: TRBD2 (6 bases). Germline CDR1 and CDR2: MDHEN and SYDVKM. The CDR3 extends over 16 amino acids. The V and J ends lost 4 bases and 2 bases respectively, with 17 bases between them. The CDR3 DNA reads TGTGCCAGCAGTTCCTCCCGGGGGTGGGAGCAAGAGACCCAGTACTTC. Protein: CASSSSRGWEQETQYF. The variable domain in full, with the rest retrieved from reference TRBV28 and TRBJ2-5, is DVKVTQSSRYLVKRTGEKVFLECVQDMDHENMFWYRQDPGLGLRLIYFSYDVKMKEKGDIPEGYSVSREKKERFSLILESASTNQTSMYLCASSSSRGWEQETQYFGPGTRLLVL.

The gene calls are TRBV2 and TRBJ1-2, with 7 bases aligning to TRBD1. Germline CDR1 and CDR2: SNHLY and FYNNEI. Germline trimming cut 9 bases from V and 2 bases from J; bases unmatched to any gene: 9. The CDR3 is made up of 14 amino acids. CDR3 DNA sequence: TGTGCCAGAACGACAGGGATGAGGAACTATGGCTACACCTTC. Protein: CARTTGMRNYGYTF.

This clone has more than one count but fewer than ten. The V call is TRBV7-2, the J call TRBJ2-5, with D unclear. Trimming pared 5 bases from V and 0 bases from J, leaving 4 bases between. CDR1 is SGHTA and CDR2 is FQGNSA in the germline V gene. The CDR3 spans 12 residues. CDR3 region: CASSPNQETQYF. The CDR3 nucleotides are TGTGCCAGCAGCCCCAACCAAGAGACCCAGTACTTC. Full variable domain (remainder filled in from reference TRBV7-2 and TRBJ2-5): GAGVSQSPSNKVTEKGKDVELRCDPISGHTALYWYRQSLGQGLEFLIYFQGNSAPDKSGLPSDRFSAERTGGSVSTLTIQRTQQEDSAVYLCASSPNQETQYFGPGTRLLVL.

The V and J genes are TRBV5-1 and TRBJ1-4, with 10 bases fitting TRBD1. CDR3 size: 17 residues. The junction had 5 bases not matched to a gene; V was cut back by 0 bases and J by 3 bases. The germline CDR1 and CDR2 sequences are SGHRS and YFSETQ. The DNA of the CDR3 is TGCGCCAGCAGCTTGGAAGGGACAGGGGTATCTAATGAAAAACTGTTTTTT. Translation gives CASSLEGTGVSNEKLFF.

This clone was seen a single time. The chain carries TRBV7-2 and TRBJ1-6, with D perhaps matching TRBD1 (5 bases). The CDR3 runs 14 residues. The germline CDR1 and CDR2 sequences are SGHTA and FQGNSA. Trimming left V 5 bases short and J 10 bases short, with 15 bases between. CDR3 sequence (DNA): TGTGCCAGCAGCCTTAATCAGGGTTACTCACCCCTCCACTTT. Protein sequence: CASSLNQGYSPLHF.

The genes are TRBV7-2 and TRBJ2-1, with TRBD1 as a possible D gene (6 bases). The germline gives CDR1 SGHTA, CDR2 FQGNSA. V was cut by 3 bases and J by 10 bases, with 16 bases left in between. This CDR3 spans 14 amino acids. CDR3 protein: CASSLGVWGREQFF. DNA for the CDR3: TGTGCCAGCAGCTTGGGGGTTTGGGGGCGAGAGCAGTTCTTC.

The chain couples TRBV19 to TRBJ2-1; possibly TRBD2 for D (5 bases). The length of the CDR3 is 15 residues. From germline, CDR1 is LNHDA and CDR2 SQIVND (reference sequence). Trimming took off 3 bases at V and 8 bases at J, with 17 bases between the two ends. Here the CDR3 DNA reads TGTGCCAGTAGTATTGAGCGGAACTCCCTCCATGAGCAGTTCTTC. Protein product: CASSIERNSLHEQFF. Looking up the rest from reference TRBV19 and TRBJ2-1 gives the full variable domain: DGGITQSPKYLFRKEGQNVTLSCEQNLNHDAMYWYRQDPGQGLRLIYYSQIVNDFQKGDIAEGYSVSREKKESFPLTVTSAQKNPTAFYLCASSIERNSLHEQFFGPGTRLTVL.

Written as DNA, the CDR3 is TGCGCCAGCAGCCAAGACGGGACAGGGGACTCCTACGAGCAGTACTTC. Amino acids: CASSQDGTGDSYEQYF. V usage is TRBV4-3 and J usage is TRBJ2-7; 10 bases are shared with TRBD1. V gave up 0 bases and J gave up 0 bases; unmatched junction bases: 2. Germline V gene lookup returns CDR1 LGHNA and CDR2 YSLEER. This CDR3 has 16 amino acids.

This clone showed up just once. The chain links TRBV6-6 to TRBJ2-1; unclear D gene. Trimming cost V 2 bases and J 9 bases, with 8 bases left between them. Germline CDR1 and CDR2: MNHNY and SVGAGI (reference sequence). The CDR3 runs to 12 residues. The CDR3 loop is CASSYGQGEQFF. Here the CDR3 DNA reads TGTGCCAGCAGTTACGGGCAAGGTGAGCAGTTCTTC.

This sequence joins TRBV19 and TRBJ2-2, with 12 bases lining up with TRBD1. This CDR3 is built from 15 residues. Germline V gene lookup returns CDR1 LNHDA and CDR2 SQIVND (reference sequence). V was clipped by 5 bases and J by 7 bases; unmatched bases: 5. This chain's CDR3 is CASSPGTGGIGELFF. The CDR3 DNA sequence: TGTGCCAGTAGTCCCGGGACAGGGGGCATCGGGGAGCTGTTTTTT.